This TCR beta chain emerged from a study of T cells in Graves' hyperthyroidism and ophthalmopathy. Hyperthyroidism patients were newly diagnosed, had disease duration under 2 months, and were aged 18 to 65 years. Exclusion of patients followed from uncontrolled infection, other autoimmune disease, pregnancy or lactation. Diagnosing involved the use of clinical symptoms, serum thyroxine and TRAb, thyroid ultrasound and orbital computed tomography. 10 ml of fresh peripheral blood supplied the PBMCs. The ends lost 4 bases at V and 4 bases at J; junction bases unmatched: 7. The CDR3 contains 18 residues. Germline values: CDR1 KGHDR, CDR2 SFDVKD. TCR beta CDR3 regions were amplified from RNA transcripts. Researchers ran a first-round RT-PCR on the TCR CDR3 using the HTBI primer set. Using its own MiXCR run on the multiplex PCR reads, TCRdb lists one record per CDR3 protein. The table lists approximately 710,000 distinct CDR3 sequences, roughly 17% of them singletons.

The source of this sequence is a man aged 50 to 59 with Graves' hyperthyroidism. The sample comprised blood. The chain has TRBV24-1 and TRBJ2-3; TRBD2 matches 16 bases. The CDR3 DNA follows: TGTGCCACCAGTGACCCGGGACTAGCGGGAGGGCCTTCAGATACGCAGTATTTT. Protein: CATSDPGLAGGPSDTQYF.